This is a list of T cell receptor beta chains from one sample in a study of blood T cells in healthy people across ages. Each CDR3 protein gets one entry after TCRdb re-called the 5' RACE reads with MiXCR. The table records about 1.6 million distinct CDR3 sequences, 34% of them present only once. Sequencing was done on a sample of blood. Receptors were obtained from a woman in her 30s in good health. The CDR3 runs from the conserved cysteine through the conserved F or W. A D gene is named only where the DNA matches it firmly. Only part of the rows carry a size: once, few, many, or a class if the clone is expanded.

v_call,j_call,clone_size,d_call,cdr3_aa,cdr3_nt
TRBV2,TRBJ1-5,.,.,CASEMTGGLDSNQPQHF,TGTGCCAGCGAGATGACGGGGGGCCTGGATAGCAATCAGCCCCAGCATTTT
TRBV5-1,TRBJ2-7,.,TRBD2,CASSPAGLADEQYF,TGCGCCAGCAGCCCGGCCGGGCTAGCGGACGAGCAGTACTTC
TRBV11-2,TRBJ2-5,few,TRBD1,CASSWWTGLQETQYF,TGTGCCAGCAGCTGGTGGACAGGTTTACAAGAGACCCAGTACTTC
TRBV10-3,TRBJ2-3,.,TRBD2,CAISESRGGRTDTQYF,TGTGCCATCAGTGAGTCGAGGGGCGGGAGGACGGATACGCAGTATTTT
TRBV7-3,TRBJ1-2,.,TRBD1,CASSTRQGAMSGYTF,TGTGCCAGCAGCACACGACAGGGGGCGATGAGTGGCTACACCTTC
TRBV7-9,TRBJ2-7,few,TRBD1,CASSARDRVEQYF,TGTGCCAGCAGCGCCCGGGACAGGGTCGAGCAGTACTTC
TRBV9,TRBJ2-7,.,.,CASSVGGNNPYEQYF,TGTGCCAGCAGCGTAGGCGGGAATAATCCCTACGAGCAGTACTTC
TRBV27,TRBJ1-2,.,.,CASRRRQELYGYTF,TGTGCCAGCCGAAGACGACAGGAACTCTATGGCTACACCTTC
TRBV7-9,TRBJ2-2,.,.,CASSSTGPGELFF,TGTGCCAGCAGCTCGACAGGCCCGGGGGAGCTGTTTTTT
TRBV15,TRBJ2-1,.,TRBD2,CATSKSSGRGNNEQFF,TGTGCCACCAGCAAATCTAGCGGGAGGGGGAACAATGAGCAGTTCTTC
TRBV15,TRBJ2-4,.,TRBD1,CATSRGQGAVDIQYF,TGTGCCACCAGCAGAGGGCAGGGGGCAGTAGACATTCAGTACTTC
TRBV28,TRBJ2-5,.,TRBD2,CASSSSGYQETQYF,TGTGCCAGCTCATCTAGCGGGTACCAAGAGACCCAGTACTTC
TRBV5-1,TRBJ1-1,.,TRBD1,CASSRGQGGGIEAFF,TGCGCCAGCAGCCGTGGACAGGGAGGGGGTATTGAAGCTTTCTTT
TRBV20-1,TRBJ2-7,few,TRBD2,CSAYEGRGSNYEQYF,TGCAGTGCCTATGAGGGGCGGGGGTCCAACTACGAGCAGTACTTC
TRBV11-2,TRBJ2-5,.,.,CASSDGLTYETQYF,TGTGCCAGCAGTGACGGGTTAACGTATGAGACCCAGTACTTC
TRBV7-2,TRBJ1-5,few,.,CASSLSGQSGQPQHF,TGTGCCAGCAGCCTCTCAGGGCAGTCAGGGCAGCCCCAGCATTTT
TRBV7-3,TRBJ2-7,.,.,CASSLHGGDSYEQYF,TGTGCCAGCAGCTTACACGGGGGCGACTCCTACGAGCAGTACTTC
TRBV4-2,TRBJ2-7,many,TRBD1,CASSHSQGAYEQYF,TGTGCCAGCAGCCACTCGCAGGGGGCCTACGAGCAGTACTTC
TRBV9,TRBJ2-7,many,.,CASSVGRGSYEQYF,TGTGCCAGCAGCGTAGGTAGAGGCTCCTACGAGCAGTACTTC
TRBV20-1,TRBJ2-1,.,TRBD2,CSARGAGGLYNEQFF,TGCAGTGCTAGAGGAGCGGGGGGTCTTTACAATGAGCAGTTCTTC
TRBV4-1,TRBJ1-2,few,TRBD1,CASSHPGGQGATNYGYTF,TGCGCCAGCAGCCACCCTGGGGGGCAGGGGGCAACTAACTATGGCTACACCTTC
TRBV12-3/TRBV12-4,TRBJ2-7,many,TRBD1,CASTQGIGTYEQYF,TGTGCCAGCACACAGGGGATCGGGACCTACGAGCAGTACTTC
TRBV20-1,TRBJ2-5,.,TRBD1,CSASLGTGTQETQYF,TGCAGTGCTAGCCTAGGGACAGGGACCCAAGAGACCCAGTACTTC
TRBV28,TRBJ2-1,.,TRBD2,CASSPSGLADYNEQFF,TGTGCCAGCAGTCCGTCGGGACTAGCGGACTACAATGAGCAGTTCTTC
TRBV5-1,TRBJ2-7,.,.,CASSLGGGNNEQYF,TGCGCCAGCAGCTTGGGGGGTGGAAACAATGAGCAGTACTTC
TRBV4-1,TRBJ2-3,.,.,CASNQYPGFSTDTQYF,TGCGCCAGCAACCAATATCCGGGTTTTAGCACAGATACGCAGTATTTT
TRBV12-5,TRBJ2-1,.,TRBD2,CASGPGLAQFF,TGTGCTAGTGGCCCGGGACTAGCCCAGTTCTTC
TRBV5-1,TRBJ2-7,.,.,CASSLVRSLTASYEQYF,TGCGCCAGCAGCTTGGTACGAAGCCTGACAGCCTCCTACGAGCAGTACTTC
TRBV30,TRBJ1-6,.,.,CAWSRPDSPLHF,TGTGCCTGGAGTAGGCCGGATTCACCCCTCCACTTT
TRBV21-1,TRBJ2-3,.,.,CASSKRPSLAGVTDTQYF,TGTGCCAGCAGCAAACGGCCCTCGTTAGCGGGAGTAACGGACACGCAGTATTTT
TRBV10-3,TRBJ2-2,.,.,CAISEQGRSGELFF,TGTGCCATCAGTGAACAGGGAAGGTCCGGGGAGCTGTTTTTT
TRBV20-1,TRBJ2-2,.,.,CSAGSTGELFF,TGCAGTGCTGGATCCACCGGGGAGCTGTTTTTT
TRBV9,TRBJ2-3,.,TRBD2,CASSGTSPADTQYF,TGTGCCAGCAGCGGGACTAGCCCCGCAGATACGCAGTATTTT
TRBV2,TRBJ2-7,few,TRBD1,CAIKGQGYEQYF,TGTGCCATCAAGGGACAGGGGTACGAGCAGTACTTC
TRBV28,TRBJ2-3,.,TRBD2,CASSPLRAGVGTQYF,TGTGCCAGCAGTCCCCTTCGAGCGGGAGTTGGTACGCAGTATTTT
TRBV20-1,TRBJ2-1,many,TRBD2,CSASGSIGLAGGSYNEQFF,TGCAGTGCTAGCGGAAGTATTGGACTAGCGGGAGGTTCATACAATGAGCAGTTCTTC
TRBV28,TRBJ1-1,.,.,CAGRPECKEAFF,TGTGCCGGCAGGCCAGAGTGCAAAGAAGCTTTCTTT
TRBV20-1,TRBJ2-3,.,TRBD2,CSAGLAGGPGTQYF,TGCAGTGCTGGCTTAGCGGGGGGGCCAGGCACGCAGTATTTT
TRBV20-1,TRBJ2-5,.,TRBD2,CSARGGLEVETQYF,TGCAGTGCTAGAGGGGGACTAGAAGTTGAGACCCAGTACTTC
TRBV10-1,TRBJ1-5,.,TRBD1,CASSERTGYNQPQHF,TGCGCCAGCAGTGAAAGGACAGGGTACAATCAGCCCCAGCATTTT
TRBV19,TRBJ2-7,few,.,CATRLGGEQYF,TGTGCCACCCGACTGGGTGGGGAGCAGTACTTC
TRBV20-1,TRBJ1-2,few,.,CSARDHIRAGDGYTF,TGCAGTGCTAGAGATCATATTAGGGCAGGAGATGGCTACACCTTC
TRBV27,TRBJ1-2,few,.,CASRPDGAVYGYTF,TGTGCCAGCAGGCCTGACGGGGCCGTCTATGGCTACACCTTC
TRBV6-5,TRBJ2-7,.,.,CATSRGAGDSYEQYF,TGTGCCACCAGTCGGGGGGCAGGCGACTCCTACGAGCAGTACTTC
TRBV10-3,TRBJ2-1,.,TRBD2,CAISESRTSGREEQFF,TGTGCCATCAGTGAGTCCCGGACTAGCGGGAGAGAAGAGCAGTTCTTC
TRBV29-1,TRBJ2-3,few,TRBD2,CSVALTSGLTDTQYF,TGCAGCGTCGCCCTGACTAGCGGACTCACAGATACGCAGTATTTT
TRBV9,TRBJ2-1,few,.,CASRGDGQRASYNEQFF,TGTGCCAGCAGAGGGGACGGTCAAAGGGCCTCCTACAATGAGCAGTTCTTC
TRBV4-1,TRBJ1-1,few,TRBD1,CASSQGTGATTEAFF,TGCGCCAGCAGCCAAGGGACAGGGGCCACCACTGAAGCTTTCTTT
TRBV5-5,TRBJ2-4,.,.,CASSAGVAKNIQYF,TGTGCCAGCTCCGCAGGGGTCGCCAAAAACATTCAGTACTTC
TRBV27,TRBJ2-1,.,.,CASSFGPGRPNEQFF,TGTGCCAGCAGTTTCGGACCGGGACGTCCCAATGAGCAGTTCTTC
TRBV5-1,TRBJ2-4,.,TRBD2,CASSGIGTSGSALSAKNIQYF,TGCGCCAGCAGCGGTATCGGGACTAGCGGGAGTGCGCTTTCAGCCAAAAACATTCAGTACTTC
TRBV5-1,TRBJ2-3,.,TRBD2,CASSLSARLAGDTDTQYF,TGCGCCAGCAGCTTATCCGCCAGACTAGCGGGGGACACAGATACGCAGTATTTT
TRBV27,TRBJ2-1,.,TRBD1,CASSPGGVSSEQFF,TGTGCCAGCAGTCCAGGGGGCGTATCGAGTGAGCAGTTCTTC
TRBV3-1,TRBJ2-3,few,.,CASSPRTKATQYF,TGTGCCAGCAGTCCCCGGACAAAGGCTACGCAGTATTTT
TRBV6-5,TRBJ2-2,many,.,CASSYRGTGELFF,TGTGCCAGCAGTTACAGGGGCACCGGGGAGCTGTTTTTT
TRBV7-9,TRBJ1-1,few,TRBD1,CASSPTGDRAGTEAFF,TGTGCCAGCAGCCCAACCGGAGACAGGGCGGGCACTGAAGCTTTCTTT
TRBV3-1,TRBJ2-3,.,TRBD2,CASSRTSGDANTQYF,TGTGCCAGCAGCCGGACTAGCGGGGATGCAAATACGCAGTATTTT
TRBV20-1,TRBJ2-1,.,.,CSASPPGKNEQFF,TGCAGTGCTAGCCCCCCAGGGAAGAATGAGCAGTTCTTC
TRBV20-1,TRBJ2-2,.,TRBD1,CSASTGAITGELFF,TGCAGTGCAAGTACAGGGGCCATCACCGGGGAGCTGTTTTTT